This TCR beta chain was identified during a study of a mutant IDH1 vaccine in newly diagnosed glioma. Looking at the study overall: Averaging roughly 40 years of age, treated patients were about 60% male and 37.5% female. Previous treatment comprised radiotherapy, temozolomide, or both, mostly both. Study results and limitations: Pseudoprogression seemingly bore no relation to changes in top peripheral T cell clonotypes.

The CDR3 has 16 residues. The germline V gene has CDR1 LGHNA and CDR2 YNFKEQ. V was clipped by 4 bases and J by 4 bases; unmatched bases: 9. On this clone itself: Its antigen remains unknown.

Libraries were prepared by immunoSEQ multiplex PCR; TCRdb keeps only in-frame clonotypes and omits some of them. The sample lists around 60,000 clones; over 80% were seen once. Time point noted: week 47, end of study. Each dose delivered 300 ug of mutant IDH1 20-mer peptide subcutaneously with imiquimod. This sample comprised PBMCs, obtained from a glioma patient whose treatment included an IDH1 peptide vaccine. J is TRBJ1-1 and V is TRBV4-2; 10 bases line up with TRBD1. The receptor was isolated from a young man with glioma. CDR3 sequence reads: CASSPGQGLSGTEAFF. CDR3 DNA sequence: TGTGCCAGCAGCCCGGGACAGGGGCTTTCGGGCACTGAAGCTTTCTTT.